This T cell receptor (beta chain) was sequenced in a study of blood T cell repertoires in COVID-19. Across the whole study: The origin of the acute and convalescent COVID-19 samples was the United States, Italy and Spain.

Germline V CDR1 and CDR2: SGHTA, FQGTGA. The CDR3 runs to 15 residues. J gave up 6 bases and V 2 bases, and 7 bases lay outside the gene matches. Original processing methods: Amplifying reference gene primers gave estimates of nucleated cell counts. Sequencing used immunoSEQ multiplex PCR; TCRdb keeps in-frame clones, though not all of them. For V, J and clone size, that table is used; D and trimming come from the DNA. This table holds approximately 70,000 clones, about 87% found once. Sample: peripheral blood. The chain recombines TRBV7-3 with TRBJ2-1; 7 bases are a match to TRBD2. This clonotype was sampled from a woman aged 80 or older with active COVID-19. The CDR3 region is CASSLGGVAGNEQFF. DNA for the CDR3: TGTGCCAGCAGCTTAGGCGGAGTAGCGGGCAATGAGCAGTTCTTC.